One sample yielded the 18 T cell receptor beta chains listed below, sequenced in a study of T cells after yellow fever vaccination. TCRdb reanalysed the 5' RACE reads using MiXCR and keeps one entry per CDR3 protein. Found here are 350,000 to 450,000 distinct CDR3 sequences, about 17% of them singletons; the top ten hold about a sixth. This material consisted of PBMCs, taken before the yellow fever booster vaccination. These TCRs come from a man aged 18 to 30 who received the YFV17D yellow fever vaccine.

V usage is TRBV29-1 and J usage is TRBJ1-6; no clear D gene. CDR1 is SQVTM, CDR2 ANQGSEA, per germline. CDR3 length: 13 amino acids. With 4 bases removed from V and 10 bases from J, the gap between germline ends came to 14 bases. CDR3 loop: CSVGATDGSPLHF. The CDR3 region has the DNA TGCAGCGTTGGGGCTACGGACGGGTCACCCCTCCACTTT.

The chain recombines TRBV7-9 with TRBJ2-1, with D maybe TRBD2 (5 bases). Looked up from germline, CDR1 is SEHNR and CDR2 is FQNEAQ (reference sequence). This CDR3 spans 13 amino acids. V lost 6 bases, J lost 2 bases, and 8 bases lay in between. The CDR3 DNA sequence: TGTGCCAGCAGGGGAGCGGCCTACAATGAGCAGTTCTTC. It specifies CASRGAAYNEQFF.

In its sample, this clonotype was seen many times. The V call is TRBV4-3, the J call TRBJ2-5; D uncertain. The germline gives CDR1 LGHNA, CDR2 YSLEER. This CDR3 has 13 residues. Trimming removed 0 bases at V and 0 bases at J, with 2 bases between. CDR3 in DNA: TGCGCCAGCAGCCAAGAGTACCAAGAGACCCAGTACTTC. Protein product: CASSQEYQETQYF.

The genes are TRBV7-9 and TRBJ1-2; D gene unclear. Germline CDR1 SEHNR, CDR2 FQNEAQ (reference sequence). The ends were cut back, 1 base at V and 0 bases at J, with 9 bases in the middle. The CDR3 has 15 amino acids. CDR3 DNA: TGTGCCAGCAGCTTAGGTCCAGTTGCTAACTATGGCTACACCTTC. Amino acid sequence: CASSLGPVANYGYTF. Full variable domain (outside the CDR3, taken from reference TRBV7-9 and TRBJ1-2): DTGVSQNPRHKITKRGQNVTFRCDPISEHNRLYWYRQTLGQGPEFLTYFQNEAQLEKSRLLSDRFSAERPKGSFSTLEIQRTEQGDSAMYLCASSLGPVANYGYTFGSGTRLTVV.

This clonotype was seen many times. V and J are TRBV6-5 and TRBJ2-3; D is unclear. V was pared by 6 bases and J by 2 bases, with 9 bases between. The CDR3 has 13 residues. In germline, CDR1 is MNHEY, CDR2 SVGAGI. The CDR3 DNA is TGTGCCAGCAGGCTCAGAGCCACAGATACGCAGTATTTT. Amino acid sequence: CASRLRATDTQYF.

The chain uses TRBV6-5 and TRBJ1-3, with a weak D call TRBD1 (6 bases). The germline V gene has CDR1 MNHEY and CDR2 SVGAGI. CDR3 size: 16 residues. Between the trimmed V and J ends, which lost 0 bases and 3 bases, there was a span of 12 bases. This CDR3 is CASSYSKQGSGNTIYF. The CDR3 DNA follows: TGTGCCAGCAGTTACTCGAAACAGGGAAGTGGAAACACCATATATTTT.

This clonotype came up a few times. V usage is TRBV20-1 and J usage is TRBJ2-3; D is possibly TRBD1 (5 bases). This CDR3 contains 13 residues. Trimming removed 1 base from V and 6 bases from J, with 11 bases in between. CDR1 is DFQATT, CDR2 SNEGSKA, per germline (reference sequence). CDR3 sequence (DNA): TGCAGTGCTAGAGGGGCAGGGCGGGATACGCAGTATTTT. Its protein product is CSARGAGRDTQYF.

This clonotype was detected only a few times. The V gene is TRBV12-3 or TRBV12-4, the J gene TRBJ2-1; TRBD1 agrees at 9 bases. V was clipped by 6 bases and J by 4 bases; unmatched bases: 4. The CDR3 length is 14 residues. This chain's CDR3 is CASSRGQGYNEQFF. CDR3 DNA: TGTGCCAGCAGCAGGGGACAGGGTTACAATGAGCAGTTCTTC.

In this sample, this clonotype turned up a few times. This chain uses TRBV24-1 with TRBJ2-3; D is undetermined. The CDR3 has 14 amino acids. V lost 7 bases and J 0 bases, leaving 10 bases between the germline ends. The germline gives CDR1 KGHDR, CDR2 SFDVKD. As DNA, the CDR3 is TGTGCCACCAGCCCAAGGCGGAGCACAGATACGCAGTATTTT. Encoded protein: CATSPRRSTDTQYF.

The table lists this clonotype with a few counts. The gene calls are TRBV20-1 and TRBJ1-3; 8 positions match TRBD1. Germline loops: CDR1 DFQATT, CDR2 SNEGSKA (reference sequence). The CDR3 spans 14 residues. As DNA, the CDR3 is TGCAGCGCCATTGACAGGGGCTCTGGAAACACCATATATTTT. This encodes CSAIDRGSGNTIYF.

V gene TRBV2 combines with J gene TRBJ2-7; 8 bases match TRBD1. This CDR3 comprises 14 residues. Germline V gene lookup returns CDR1 SNHLY and CDR2 FYNNEI. Trimming at V came to 7 bases and at J to 3 bases, leaving 8 bases not matched to a gene. This chain's CDR3 is CASTSGQGVYEQYV. CDR3 bases: TGTGCCAGCACCTCCGGACAGGGAGTCTACGAGCAGTACGTC.

This chain connects TRBV4-1 to TRBJ2-2; the D is unclear. The CDR3 has 14 amino acids. V dropped 0 bases and J dropped 14 bases, with 16 bases sitting between them. The germline V gene encodes CDR1 MGHRA and CDR2 YSYEKL. This chain's CDR3 is CASSQEMGSLGLFF. The CDR3 coding sequence is TGCGCCAGCAGCCAAGAAATGGGCAGCCTTGGACTGTTTTTT.

The sample holds a few counts of this clonotype. J is TRBJ1-5 and V is TRBV19; 8 positions agree with TRBD1. Germline CDR1 reads LNHDA; CDR2 reads SQIVND (reference sequence). The CDR3 covers 13 residues. The trim removed 8 bases at V and 4 bases at J, leaving 4 bases unmatched. The CDR3 sequence is CASGGTGNQPQHF. The CDR3 region has the DNA TGTGCCAGTGGAGGGACAGGAAATCAGCCCCAGCATTTT.

The V and J genes are TRBV5-1 and TRBJ1-2, with a possible D match to TRBD1 (6 bases). Deletions cut 4 bases from V and 3 bases from J, with 13 bases between. The CDR3 spans 14 residues. Germline V lookup: CDR1 SGHRS, CDR2 YFSETQ. The CDR3 DNA reads TGCGCCAGCAGCAATATCAGGGGTGACTATGGCTACACCTTC. It yields the protein CASSNIRGDYGYTF.

This clonotype was observed a handful of times. V and J are TRBV5-1 and TRBJ1-2; weak D call: TRBD1 (6 bases). The germline V gene encodes CDR1 SGHRS and CDR2 YFSETQ. This CDR3 contains 13 residues. Trimming stripped 0 bases from V and 8 bases from J, with 11 bases between. This chain's CDR3 is CASSLDRVWGYTF. The CDR3 DNA is TGCGCCAGCAGCTTGGACAGGGTCTGGGGCTACACCTTC.

This clonotype was picked up a small number of times. The chain joins TRBV20-1 to TRBJ1-1, with D tentatively TRBD1 (5 bases). This CDR3 is 13 amino acids long. V was trimmed by 4 bases and J by 0 bases, leaving 9 bases between them. Germline values: CDR1 DFQATT, CDR2 SNEGSKA (reference sequence). This CDR3 reads CSAKGHLNTEAFF. The CDR3 DNA follows: TGCAGTGCTAAGGGGCACTTGAACACTGAAGCTTTCTTT.

This chain uses TRBV5-1 with TRBJ1-1; no clear D. This CDR3 region has 13 residues. The V and J ends lost 1 base and 6 bases respectively, with 10 bases between them. Germline CDR1 reads SGHRS; CDR2 reads YFSETQ. The CDR3 region has the DNA TGCGCCAGCAGCTTGAGGGATGAGGCTGAAGCTTTCTTT. It is translated as CASSLRDEAEAFF.

The chain joins TRBV30 to TRBJ2-5, with 10 bases aligning to TRBD1. The V gene end was trimmed by 4 bases and the J gene end by 5 bases; junction bases not matched to a gene: 10. This CDR3 contains 15 residues. Germline V lookup: CDR1 GTSNPN, CDR2 SVGIG (reference sequence). The CDR3 loop reads CAWNLRDRGWETQYF. In nucleotides, the CDR3 is TGTGCCTGGAACCTCCGGGACAGGGGTTGGGAGACCCAGTACTTC. Drawing the rest from reference TRBV30 and TRBJ2-5, the complete variable domain is SQTIHQWPATLVQPVGSPLSLECTVEGTSNPNLYWYRQAAGRGLQLLFYSVGIGQISSEVPQNLSASRPQDRQFILSSKKLLLSDSGFYLCAWNLRDRGWETQYFGPGTRLLVL.